A single sample gave rise to the 19 T cell receptor beta chains below, sequenced in a study of regulatory T cells in long-lasting Graves disease. Sequencing libraries for TCR beta were prepared with iRepertoire HTBI primers and Arm-PCR of CDR3 regions. Via MiXCR, TCRdb re-called the multiplex PCR reads, giving one row per CDR3 protein. The table shows hundreds of thousands of distinct CDR3 sequences, with roughly 17% occurring only once. As for time point: newly diagnosed GD, antithyroid drugs for less than 3 months. Extracted RNA from PBMCs served as the source of the TCR library. These data are also associated with another study on T cells in Graves' hyperthyroidism and ophthalmopathy.

Material: peripheral blood mononuclear cells (PBMCs), obtained at new diagnosis, from a patient treated with antithyroid drugs. These receptors all come from a woman younger than 45 with Graves disease.

This clonotype has only a few counts. This chain links TRBV6-1 with TRBJ2-5, with 9 bases aligning to TRBD2. After removal of 7 bases from V and 3 bases from J, the junction contained 6 bases not matched to a gene. Germline CDR1 is MNHNS and CDR2 is SASEGT. The CDR3 spans 14 residues. The CDR3 loop is CASISAGGKETQYF. The CDR3, as DNA: TGTGCCAGCATAAGTGCGGGAGGGAAAGAGACCCAGTACTTC.

The J gene is TRBJ2-5, the V gene TRBV9; D may correspond to TRBD1 or TRBD2 (5 bases each). The CDR3 extends over 15 amino acids. The germline V gene encodes CDR1 SGDLS and CDR2 YYNGEE. With 2 bases removed from V and 5 bases from J, the gap between germline ends came to 16 bases. CDR3 loop: CASSVGDLRFETQYF. In nucleotides, the CDR3 is TGTGCCAGCAGCGTCGGGGACCTCCGGTTTGAGACCCAGTACTTC.

Note on this clonotype: Germline and junction disagree at one end, which may indicate a read error. The CDR3 DNA is TGTGCCTGGAGTGGTGGCTCACCCCTCGACTTT. This codes for CAWSGGSPLDF. The chain couples TRBV30 to TRBJ1-6; D is unresolved. Germline V gene lookup returns CDR1 GTSNPN and CDR2 SVGIG (reference sequence). The CDR3 runs to 11 residues.

The rearrangement uses TRBV18 and TRBJ2-1; a weak D match, TRBD2 (7 bases). Trimming cost V 6 bases and J 4 bases, with 16 bases left between them. Per the germline V gene, CDR1 is KGHSH and CDR2 is LQKENI. CDR3 length equals 15 residues. CDR3 region: CASSDTGGMYNEQFF. CDR3 bases: TGTGCCAGCTCCGACACGGGGGGCATGTACAATGAGCAGTTCTTC.

This clonotype showed up many times. The chain joins TRBV28 to TRBJ1-1; D call uncertain. The CDR3 spans 12 residues. Germline V gives CDR1 MDHEN, CDR2 SYDVKM. Trimming shortened V by 10 bases and J by 2 bases, and 11 bases separated the two germline ends. The CDR3 spells CATNRVNTEAFF. The CDR3 nucleotides are TGTGCCACCAATCGGGTTAACACTGAAGCTTTCTTT.

The V and J genes are TRBV7-9 and TRBJ2-6, with TRBD2 identical over 12 bases. V trimming: 5 bases; J trimming: 2 bases; junction bases outside the gene matches: 13. CDR1 and CDR2 from the germline V gene are SEHNR and FQNEAQ (reference sequence). The CDR3 spans 20 residues. The CDR3 protein is CASSPASQTSGRPGANVLTF. For the CDR3, the DNA is TGTGCCAGCAGCCCAGCGTCCCAGACTAGCGGGAGACCTGGGGCCAACGTCCTGACTTTC.

The rearrangement uses TRBV29-1 and TRBJ2-2; 7 bases align to TRBD1. The CDR3 length is 14 residues. The J segment lost 0 bases and the V segment lost 7 bases, leaving 5 bases of the junction unmatched. Germline lookup yields CDR1 SQVTM and CDR2 ANQGSEA. Written as DNA, the CDR3 is TGCAGCGGGCGACAGGGCCCGAACACCGGGGAGCTGTTTTTT. Translation: CSGRQGPNTGELFF.

In this sample, this clonotype turned up many times. The gene calls are TRBV28 and TRBJ2-2; the D gene could be TRBD1 or TRBD2 (5 bases each). V was pared by 6 bases and J by 3 bases, with 14 bases between. The germline gives CDR1 MDHEN, CDR2 SYDVKM. This CDR3 is 15 amino acids long. The CDR3 sequence is CASSLGDGYTGELFF. CDR3 DNA sequence: TGTGCCAGCAGCCTAGGGGACGGATACACCGGGGAGCTGTTTTTT.

Comment on this clonotype: Likely a read error: the CDR3 ends without its conserved phenylalanine or tryptophan. The genes are TRBV28 and TRBJ2-7; the D gene is possibly TRBD1 (6 bases). The CDR3 contains 14 residues. From germline, CDR1 is MDHEN and CDR2 SYDVKM. V was trimmed by 6 bases and J by 2 bases, leaving 14 bases between them. The CDR3 DNA sequence: TGTGCCAGCAGCCTTCCGGACAGAACCTACGAGCAGTACCTC. Translation gives CASSLPDRTYEQYL.

This clonotype was counted ten times or more. This chain joins TRBV3-1 and TRBJ2-1, with a possible D match to TRBD1 (6 bases). The germline gives CDR1 LGHDT, CDR2 YNNKEL (reference sequence). The germline V and J ends were trimmed by 0 bases and 9 bases, with 21 bases remaining between them. This CDR3 has 17 amino acids. CDR3 sequence: CASSQEEETGGAGEQFF. CDR3 nucleotide sequence: TGTGCCAGCAGCCAAGAAGAAGAGACAGGTGGGGCGGGTGAGCAGTTCTTC.

This clonotype came up a few times. Mismatch with germline at one junction end may stem from a read error. The chain employs TRBV14 and TRBJ2-7, with 8 bases identical to TRBD1. Germline V gene lookup returns CDR1 SGHDN and CDR2 FVKESK. The CDR3 loop spans 12 amino acids. CDR3 bases: TGTGCCAGCAGCCATCGTTCGGGACAGGAGCACTTC. Encoded protein: CASSHRSGQEHF.

This clonotype appeared a few times. The J gene is TRBJ2-3, the V gene TRBV19; TRBD2 matches at 7 bases. J lost 3 bases, V lost 4 bases, and 10 bases had no gene match. Per germline, CDR1 LNHDA and CDR2 SQIVND (reference sequence). The CDR3 contains 16 residues. This chain's CDR3 is CASSRGLSAFTDTQYF. Here the CDR3 DNA reads TGTGCCAGTAGTAGGGGACTATCAGCATTTACAGATACGCAGTATTTT.

V and J are TRBV3-1 and TRBJ2-5; TRBD2 matches at 10 bases. The CDR3 is made up of 16 amino acids. CDR1 LGHDT and CDR2 YNNKEL come from the germline V gene (reference sequence). With V trimmed by 1 base and J by 4 bases, 6 bases remained unmatched. This CDR3 reads CASSQASGRGRETQYF. Written as DNA, the CDR3 is TGTGCCAGCAGCCAAGCCAGCGGGAGGGGACGAGAGACCCAGTACTTC.

This clonotype was found many times. The chain has TRBV6-2 or TRBV6-3 and TRBJ2-2; D gene uncertain. The CDR3 consists of 12 residues. The V end was cut by 8 bases, the J end by 3 bases, with 7 bases between. Germline CDR1 and CDR2: MNHEY and SVGEGT. In DNA, the CDR3 is TGTGCCAGCCTCCCTCACACCGGGGAGCTGTTTTTT. Translated, it gives CASLPHTGELFF.

This clonotype appeared many times. The chain's CDR3 is CASSYLPLGYTF. Written as DNA, the CDR3 is TGTGCCAGCAGTTACCTACCTTTAGGCTACACCTTC. The genes are TRBV6-5 and TRBJ1-2; D call uncertain. This CDR3 is built from 12 residues. Deletions cut 2 bases from V and 8 bases from J, with 9 bases between. The germline V gene has CDR1 MNHEY and CDR2 SVGAGI.

The chain recombines TRBV4-1 with TRBJ1-1; weak D call: TRBD1 (5 bases). CDR1 is MGHRA and CDR2 is YSYEKL in the germline V gene. Trimming left V 3 bases short and J 1 base short, with 15 bases between. CDR3 length: 16 amino acids. CDR3 in amino acids: CASSQDKRRGNTEAFF. The CDR3 nucleotides read TGCGCCAGCAGCCAGGACAAGAGAAGGGGGAACACTGAAGCTTTCTTT.

In its sample, this clonotype was seen many times. The chain joins TRBV6-1 to TRBJ2-5; D is undetermined. Trimming took off 7 bases at V and 0 bases at J, with 12 bases between the two ends. The CDR3 extends over 14 amino acids. Germline CDR1 reads MNHNS; CDR2 reads SASEGT. In nucleotides, the CDR3 is TGTGCCAGCACCCTGAAACGGTACCAAGAGACCCAGTACTTC. Translation: CASTLKRYQETQYF.

This clonotype was detected many times. V usage is TRBV20-1 and J usage is TRBJ2-1; no firm D call. The CDR3 is 13 residues long. Trimming left V 6 bases short and J 6 bases short, with 15 bases between. The germline V gene has CDR1 DFQATT and CDR2 SNEGSKA (reference sequence). The CDR3 DNA reads as TGCAGTGCCCATCTCCTCCCTAGCAATGAGCAGTTCTTC. As protein: CSAHLLPSNEQFF.

This clonotype was seen more than once but under ten times. This chain connects TRBV25-1 to TRBJ2-7; D might be TRBD1 (5 bases). Germline CDR1 is MGHDK and CDR2 is SYGVNS. This CDR3 is built from 13 residues. V gave up 2 bases and J gave up 5 bases, with 10 bases separating them. The CDR3 DNA sequence: TGTGCCAGCAGTGAAGTGGACACCGACGAGCAGTACTTC. This gives the protein CASSEVDTDEQYF.